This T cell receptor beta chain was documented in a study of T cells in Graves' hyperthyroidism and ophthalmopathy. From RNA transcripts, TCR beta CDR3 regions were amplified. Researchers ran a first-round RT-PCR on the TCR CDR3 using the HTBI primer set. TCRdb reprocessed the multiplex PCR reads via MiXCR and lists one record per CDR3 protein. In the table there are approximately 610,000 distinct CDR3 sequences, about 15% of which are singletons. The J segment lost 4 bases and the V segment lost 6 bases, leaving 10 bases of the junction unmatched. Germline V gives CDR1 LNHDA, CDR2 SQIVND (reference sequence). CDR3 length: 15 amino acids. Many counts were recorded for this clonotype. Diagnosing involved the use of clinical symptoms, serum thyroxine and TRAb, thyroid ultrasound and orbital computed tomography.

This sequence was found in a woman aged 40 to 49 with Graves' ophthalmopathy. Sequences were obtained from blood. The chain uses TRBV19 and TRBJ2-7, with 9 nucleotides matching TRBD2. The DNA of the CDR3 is TGTGCCAGTAGGCGAGGGGCTAGCGGGATTTACGAGCAGTACTTC. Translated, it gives CASRRGASGIYEQYF.